These 9 T cell receptor beta chains originate from one sample sequenced in a study of beta chain features in type 1 diabetes listed by TCRdb under 2018. Receptor amplification or capture employed the immunoSEQ multiplex PCR assay. All of the isolated RNA was reverse transcribed with the High Capacity cDNA Reverse Transcription Kit, so expressed TCRB transcripts were sequenced. Drawn from immuneACCESS, this table holds only the in-frame rearrangements with V and J called that TCRdb kept. Clones are partly lost; checked studies trace under half to an unresolved V gene and leave the rest unexplained. Counted in this sample were around 300,000 clones; under 8.5% of them appeared once. Over 0.8% of the sample belongs to the ten largest clones. The sample consisted of central memory CD4+ T cells from blood. All receptors come from a woman younger than 35 in good health.

The chain couples TRBV18 to TRBJ1-6; D might be TRBD1 (6 bases). V lost 2 bases, J lost 8 bases, and 13 bases lay in between. The CDR3 sequence is 15 residues long. The germline V gene encodes CDR1 KGHSH and CDR2 LQKENI. DNA of the CDR3: TGTGCCAGCTCACCAGCCAGGGGACCAGATTCACCCCTCCACTTT. This codes for CASSPARGPDSPLHF.

This chain uses TRBV9 with TRBJ1-2; 9 bases align to TRBD1. The CDR3 has 13 amino acids. Per germline, CDR1 SGDLS and CDR2 YYNGEE. V was pared by 4 bases and J by 7 bases, with 5 bases of the junction left unmatched. The chain's CDR3 is CASSSQTGGGYTF. The DNA for the CDR3 is TGTGCCAGCAGCTCCCAGACAGGGGGTGGCTACACCTTC. Full variable domain (rest looked up from reference TRBV9 and TRBJ1-2): DSGVTQTPKHLITATGQRVTLRCSPRSGDLSVYWYQQSLDQGLQFLIQYYNGEERAKGNILERFSAQQFPDLHSELNLSSLELGDSALYFCASSSQTGGGYTFGSGTRLTVV.

This clone was recorded a few times. The chain is built from TRBV6-5 and TRBJ1-2; 7 bases line up with TRBD1. Per germline, CDR1 MNHEY and CDR2 SVGAGI. The CDR3 spans 14 residues. The trim removed 6 bases at V and 4 bases at J, leaving 8 bases unmatched. The CDR3, as DNA: TGTGCCAGCAGGGTGGGACAGAACACCTATGGCTACACCTTC. This codes for CASRVGQNTYGYTF.

The CDR3 protein is CASSFETGSGANVLTF. In nucleotides, the CDR3 is TGTGCCAGCAGCTTCGAGACAGGATCTGGGGCCAACGTCCTGACTTTC. The J gene is TRBJ2-6, the V gene TRBV7-3; tentative D call: TRBD1 (6 bases). Trimming cost V 3 bases and J 1 base, with 10 bases left between them. The germline V gene encodes CDR1 SGHTA and CDR2 FQGTGA. CDR3 length: 16 amino acids.

This clone has just a few counts. J is TRBJ2-5 and V is TRBV5-1; D gene uncertain. The CDR3 is 14 amino acids. The V end lost 4 bases, the J end lost 5 bases, and 15 bases lay between the germline ends. Germline V gives CDR1 SGHRS, CDR2 YFSETQ. Here the CDR3 DNA reads TGCGCCAGCAGCCCGGCCTCCGGGCTGGAGACCCAGTACTTC. It codes for CASSPASGLETQYF.

This clone has at least ten counts. The chain joins TRBV5-1 to TRBJ2-1; tentatively, D is TRBD1 (6 bases). CDR1 SGHRS and CDR2 YFSETQ come from the germline V gene. V was pared by 2 bases and J by 6 bases, with 9 bases between. The CDR3 totals 13 residues. This CDR3 is CASSLGTINEQFF. The CDR3 nucleotides read TGCGCCAGCAGCTTAGGGACAATCAATGAGCAGTTCTTC.

This sequence joins TRBV5-1 and TRBJ2-1, with 7 nucleotides matching TRBD1. CDR1 SGHRS and CDR2 YFSETQ come from the germline V gene. The CDR3 loop spans 15 amino acids. V lost 1 base and J lost 3; bases outside the gene matches: 4. The CDR3 coding sequence is TGCGCCAGCAGCTTGTACGGACAGGACTACAATGAGCAGTTCTTC. Its protein is CASSLYGQDYNEQFF.

The V gene is TRBV7-9, the J gene TRBJ2-5; D is possibly TRBD1 (5 bases). V lost 4 bases and J lost 7, with 13 bases in between. CDR1 is SEHNR and CDR2 is FQNEAQ in the germline V gene (reference sequence). CDR3 size: 13 residues. The CDR3, as DNA: TGTGCCAGCAGCTCAACCCAGGGAAGGACCCAGTACTTC. Protein product: CASSSTQGRTQYF.

The rearrangement uses TRBV6-1 and TRBJ1-2; TRBD1 matches at 8 bases. The CDR3 is 13 amino acids. CDR1 is MNHNS, CDR2 SASEGT, per germline. V lost 4 bases, J lost 3 bases, and 1 base stayed unmatched. The CDR3 DNA follows: TGTGCCAGCAGTGCGACAGGGGACTATGGCTACACCTTC. Translation: CASSATGDYGYTF.